This TCR beta chain was profiled in a study of blood T cell repertoires in COVID-19. Study as a whole: Samples came from the United States, Italy and Spain, spanning acute and convalescent COVID-19.

Participants were aged about 18 to 90 years, lived in 24 US areas, and enrolled virtually. Participants had their cohort set by participant-reported clinical history. The recovered donors of Cohort 3 showed two negative PCRs, clearance, or symptom resolution. TCRdb keeps only in-frame clones here, not all; method: immunoSEQ multiplex PCR. Of around 260,000 clones in the sample, approximately 85% were seen once. The material sequenced was PBMCs or T cells enriched from blood (not recorded which). The source is a woman in her twenties or thirties who had recovered from COVID-19.

In DNA form, the CDR3 reads TGTGCCAGCTCACCACCGTTGGCTTTAATTTACACTGAAGCTTTCTTT. This encodes CASSPPLALIYTEAFF. This chain connects TRBV18 to TRBJ1-1; D not resolved. Germline V lookup: CDR1 KGHSH, CDR2 LQKENI. The length of the CDR3 is 16 residues. V was cut by 0 bases and J by 3 bases, with 14 bases left in between.